The source of this TCR beta chain is a study of blood T cell repertoires in COVID-19. Clinical history reported by participants formed the basis on which cohorts were assigned. What the recovered Cohort 3 donors had was two negative PCRs, clearance, or symptom resolution. In the authors' workflow: Amplification of reference gene primers provided the estimated nucleated cell counts. TCRdb's table, derived via immunoSEQ multiplex PCR, lists solely in-frame clones and lacks some. The V and J calls and clone size were taken over from that table, and D and trimming were inferred from the DNA. In the table there are around 130,000 clones, about 88% of which are singletons. CDR3 size: 15 residues. V lost 6 bases and J lost 4; bases outside the gene matches: 6. Germline values: CDR1 SEHNR, CDR2 FQNEAQ (reference sequence).

The chain has TRBV7-9 and TRBJ2-7, with 13 nucleotides matching TRBD2. Sequenced input: PBMCs or T cells enriched from blood (not recorded which). This TCR derives from a woman in her fifties or sixties who had recovered from COVID-19. CDR3 sequence reads: CASSATSGGRYEQYF. For the CDR3, the DNA is TGTGCCAGCAGTGCGACTAGCGGGGGGAGGTACGAGCAGTACTTC.